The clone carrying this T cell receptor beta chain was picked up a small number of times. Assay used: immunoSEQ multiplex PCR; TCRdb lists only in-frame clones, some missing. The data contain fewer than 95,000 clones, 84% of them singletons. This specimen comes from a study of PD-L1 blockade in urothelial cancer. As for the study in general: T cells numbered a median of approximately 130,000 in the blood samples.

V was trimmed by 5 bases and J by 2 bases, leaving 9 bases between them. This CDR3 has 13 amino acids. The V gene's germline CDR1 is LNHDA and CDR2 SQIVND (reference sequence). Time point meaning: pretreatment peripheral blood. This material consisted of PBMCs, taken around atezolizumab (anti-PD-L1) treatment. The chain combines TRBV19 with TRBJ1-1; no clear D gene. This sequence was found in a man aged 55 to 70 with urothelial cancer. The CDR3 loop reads CASSQEINTEAFF. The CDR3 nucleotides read TGTGCCAGTAGTCAGGAAATCAACACTGAAGCTTTCTTT.